This TCR beta chain was retrieved from a study of T cell repertoires in cytomegalovirus infection. Via MiXCR, TCRdb re-called the reads, giving one row per CDR3 protein. The data hold around 570,000 distinct CDR3 sequences, with around 40% observed a single time. CDR3 length: 15 residues. The germline gives CDR1 SGHVT, CDR2 SQSDAQ. V was clipped by 4 bases and J by 4 bases, with 17 bases between them. This clonotype was recorded only once. Antigen unknown. The genes are TRBV7-4 and TRBJ2-7; tentatively, D is TRBD1 (6 bases). The specimen was cultured PBMCs, collected from culture after CMV antigen stimulation. The source is a human donor in good health (CMV status not recorded). Some clones in this sample may be carry-over from other donors' samples. The CDR3 DNA reads TGTGCCAGCAGCTCGGGGATAGGGGGTACGTACGAGCAGTACTTC. Translation gives CASSSGIGGTYEQYF. The full variable domain, completed using reference TRBV7-4 and TRBJ2-7, is GAGVSQSPRYKVAKRGRDVALRCDSISGHVTLYWYRQTLGQGSEVLTYSQSDAQRDKSGRPSGRFSAERPERSVSTLKIQRTEQGDSAVYLCASSSGIGGTYEQYFGPGTRLTVT.